This T cell receptor beta chain was observed in a study of shared clonotypes between healthy human individuals. V lost 0 bases, J lost 4 bases, and 6 bases stayed unmatched. CDR1 is SGHKS and CDR2 is YYEKEE in the germline V gene (reference sequence). The CDR3 extends over 15 amino acids. CD45RO-negative, CCR7-positively selected cells formed the naive CD8 fraction, excluding terminally differentiated effector memory CD45RA+ cells. Profiling relied on immunoSEQ multiplex PCR, and the TCRdb table lists in-frame clones only, not all of them. The sample has some 2,000,000 clones, around 96% seen once. The chain combines TRBV5-5 with TRBJ1-2; 7 bases map to TRBD1. The sequenced sample was naive CD8+ T cells sorted from blood. The receptor was derived from a man aged 18 to 35 in good health. As DNA, the CDR3 is TGTGCCAGCAGCTTGGCGAAACAGGGGATCTATGGCTACACCTTC. Translating it yields CASSLAKQGIYGYTF.